This T cell receptor beta chain was captured by sequencing in a study of blood T cell repertoires in COVID-19. Overall study: Samples of COVID-19 (acute and convalescent) were obtained from the United States, Italy and Spain. Sample material is recorded as cDNA or gDNA derived from T cells, B-cell-depleted T cells, or PBMCs.

Authors' analysis steps: Estimates of nucleated cell counts were drawn from the amplification of reference gene primers. The table came from immunoSEQ multiplex PCR; TCRdb's copy has only in-frame clones and leaves some out. That table supplies the V and J calls and clone size; D and trimming were determined from the DNA. The table shows around 80,000 clones, with about four fifths occurring only once. V was cut by 1 base and J by 0 bases, with 13 bases left in between. Germline CDR1 SGHRS, CDR2 YFSETQ. This CDR3 spans 17 amino acids. This sequence joins TRBV5-1 and TRBJ1-4, with TRBD1 as a possible D gene (6 bases). The receptor was derived from a human donor in a cohort sampled during active COVID-19. The sample consisted of peripheral blood. This CDR3 reads CASSLSQGHATNEKLFF. The CDR3 DNA follows: TGCGCCAGCAGCTTGTCGCAGGGACACGCAACTAATGAAAAACTGTTTTTT.